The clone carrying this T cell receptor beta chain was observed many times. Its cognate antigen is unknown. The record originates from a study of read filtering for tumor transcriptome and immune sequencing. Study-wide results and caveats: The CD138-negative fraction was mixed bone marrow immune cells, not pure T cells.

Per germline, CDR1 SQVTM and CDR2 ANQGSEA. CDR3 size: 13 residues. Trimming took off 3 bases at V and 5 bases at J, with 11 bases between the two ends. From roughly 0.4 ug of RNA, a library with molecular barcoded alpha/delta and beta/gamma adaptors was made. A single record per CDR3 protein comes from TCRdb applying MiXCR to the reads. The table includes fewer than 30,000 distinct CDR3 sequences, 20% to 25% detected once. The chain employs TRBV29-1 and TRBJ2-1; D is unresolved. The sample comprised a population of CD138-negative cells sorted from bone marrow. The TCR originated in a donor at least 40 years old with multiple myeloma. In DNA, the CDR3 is TGCAGCGTTGAGGGCAGCCCCCACAATGAGCAGTTCTTC. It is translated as CSVEGSPHNEQFF.